This TCR beta chain was obtained from a study of CD8 T cells in ankylosing spondylitis. The CDR3 loop spans 15 amino acids. In germline, CDR1 is SGHDT, CDR2 YYEEEE. V lost 6 bases and J 6 bases, leaving 18 bases between the germline ends. Concerning this clonotype itself: The antigen is not known.

Quantitative 5'-RACE with molecular barcodes was used to make the TCR beta libraries. One entry per CDR3 protein results from TCRdb running MiXCR on the 5' RACE reads. The sample consists of about 240,000 distinct CDR3 sequences, over 8.5% of them appearing once. Study-level points and caveats: Roughly 8 highly homologous variants made up a TCR beta motif that seemed to typify ankylosing spondylitis blood.

The TCR originated in a male donor with ankylosing spondylitis or in good health (not recorded which). The V call is TRBV5-6, the J call TRBJ2-2; D unresolved. Material: blood, either unsorted or a sorted T cell fraction (not recorded which). CDR3 bases: TGTGCCAGCAATCTTTACTCGGGTGTTCCCGGGGAGCTGTTTTTT. This gives the protein CASNLYSGVPGELFF.